This TCR beta chain was obtained from a study of control samples from healthy donors and cancer patients. TCRdb's table, derived via immunoSEQ multiplex PCR, lists solely in-frame clones and lacks some. The data contain approximately 97,000 clones, around four fifths of them singletons. Germline V CDR1 and CDR2: SGHDT, YYEEEE. This CDR3 region has 15 residues. J gave up 5 bases and V 1 base, and 4 bases lay outside the gene matches. The genes are TRBV5-6 and TRBJ2-5, with TRBD2 matching over 11 bases. Material for sequencing was blood. This sequence originates from a man aged 25-40 years in good health. Written as DNA, the CDR3 is TGTGCCAGCAGCTTGACTAGCGGGGGAGGTGAGACCCAGTACTTC. It codes for CASSLTSGGGETQYF.